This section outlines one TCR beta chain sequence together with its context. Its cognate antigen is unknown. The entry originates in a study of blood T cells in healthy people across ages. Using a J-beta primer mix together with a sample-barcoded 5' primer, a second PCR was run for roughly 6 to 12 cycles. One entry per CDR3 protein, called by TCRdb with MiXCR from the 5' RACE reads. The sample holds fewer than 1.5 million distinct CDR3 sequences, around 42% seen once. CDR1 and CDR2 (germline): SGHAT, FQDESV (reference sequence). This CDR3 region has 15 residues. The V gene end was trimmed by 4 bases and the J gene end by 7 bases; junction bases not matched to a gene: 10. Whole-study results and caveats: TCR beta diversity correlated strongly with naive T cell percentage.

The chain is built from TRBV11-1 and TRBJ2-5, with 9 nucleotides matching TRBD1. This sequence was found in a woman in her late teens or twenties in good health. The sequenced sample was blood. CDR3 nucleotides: TGTGCCAGCAGCTACCAGGGACAGGGTTGGGGGACCCAGTACTTC. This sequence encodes CASSYQGQGWGTQYF. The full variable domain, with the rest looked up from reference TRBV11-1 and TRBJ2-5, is EAEVAQSPRYKITEKSQAVAFWCDPISGHATLYWYRQILGQGPELLVQFQDESVVDDSQLPKDRFSAERLKGVDSTLKIQPAELGDSAMYLCASSYQGQGWGTQYFGPGTRLLVL.